This T cell receptor beta chain was profiled in a study of response to subunit inactivated influenza vaccine. MiXCR, run by TCRdb on the RT-PCR reads, gives a single entry per CDR3 protein. Among 600,000 to 700,000 distinct CDR3 sequences, around 15% were seen once, and the ten largest hold 7.6%. Study-wide results and caveats: The authors offered the suggestion that each seasonal influenza vaccination recruits few new T cells.

This clonotype showed up just a few times. Its antigen is unknown. The germline gives CDR1 SGHDT, CDR2 YYEEEE. The CDR3 is made up of 15 amino acids. Trimming took 2 bases from V and 4 from J, leaving 13 bases between them. The chain couples TRBV5-6 to TRBJ1-5, with unresolved D. The sequencing here drew on PBMCs from blood, taken 14 days before vaccination. The origin of this receptor is a man aged 50 to 59 who received an inactivated influenza vaccine. The CDR3 region has the DNA TGTGCCAGCAGCTTTGGTCTAAGCTCGAATCAGCCCCAGCATTTT. Translation: CASSFGLSSNQPQHF.